One sample yielded the 16 T cell receptor beta chains listed below, sequenced in a study of shared clonotypes between healthy human individuals. Assay: immunoSEQ multiplex PCR; the TCRdb copy retains only in-frame clones and omits some. The repertoire holds over a million clones, with over 95% as singletons. Sequencing was done on a sample of naive CD4+ T cells sorted from blood. Subset here: CD45RA+ positively selected. The receptors come from a young man in good health.

This chain connects TRBV5-5 to TRBJ2-7, with a weak D call TRBD2 (6 bases). This CDR3 is built from 15 residues. V gave up 4 bases and J gave up 6 bases, with 20 bases separating them. The germline CDR1 and CDR2 sequences are SGHKS and YYEKEE (reference sequence). CDR3 residues: CASSPGLLLAGEQYF. The CDR3 nucleotides read TGTGCCAGCAGCCCCGGACTACTGTTAGCAGGCGAGCAGTACTTC.

The V gene is TRBV28, the J gene TRBJ1-5; the D is unclear. Trimming left V 6 bases short and J 1 base short, with 13 bases between. Germline V CDR1 and CDR2: MDHEN, SYDVKM. This CDR3 contains 15 residues. CDR3 DNA: TGTGCCAGCAGCCGTCGAGGGTACAGCAATCAGCCCCAGCATTTT. As protein: CASSRRGYSNQPQHF.

The J gene is TRBJ2-3, the V gene TRBV4-1; D is uncertain. The CDR3 extends over 13 amino acids. V lost 6 bases, J lost 0 bases, and 7 bases lay in between. CDR1 and CDR2 (germline): MGHRA, YSYEKL. CDR3 protein: CASRQDSTDTQYF. As DNA, the CDR3 is TGCGCCAGCAGGCAGGACAGCACAGATACGCAGTATTTT.

This sequence joins TRBV6-6 and TRBJ1-5; 8 nucleotides align to TRBD1. J was trimmed by 6 bases and V by 3 bases; bases with no gene match: 10. The germline V gene has CDR1 MNHNY and CDR2 SVGAGI (reference sequence). This CDR3 contains 16 residues. In DNA form, the CDR3 reads TGTGCCAGCAGTTATCCCCTCGGACAGGGAGGTCAGCCCCAGCATTTT. Translating it yields CASSYPLGQGGQPQHF.

Points on this clone: The sample holds other DNA sequences that translate to the same CDR3. The rearrangement links TRBV18 to TRBJ2-1; 9 positions agree with TRBD2. The germline V gene encodes CDR1 KGHSH and CDR2 LQKENI. Losses at the gene ends were 6 bases for V and 1 base for J; bases not matched to a gene: 4. The CDR3 sequence is 15 residues long. CDR3: CASSPTSGSYNEQFF. DNA for the CDR3: TGTGCCAGCTCTCCGACTAGCGGATCCTACAATGAGCAGTTCTTC.

This chain joins TRBV28 and TRBJ1-5; 9 bases map to TRBD1. V was clipped by 3 bases and J by 4 bases; unmatched bases: 16. Germline V lookup: CDR1 MDHEN, CDR2 SYDVKM. This CDR3 spans 19 amino acids. The CDR3 DNA follows: TGTGCCAGCAGTTTGACCTACGACAGGACAGGGGCGAGGAATCAGCCCCAGCATTTT. Translating gives CASSLTYDRTGARNQPQHF.

Concerning this clone: Other DNA sequences in this specimen translate into the identical CDR3. The gene calls are TRBV18 and TRBJ1-2; 7 bases map to TRBD1. Looked up from germline, CDR1 is KGHSH and CDR2 is LQKENI. Unmatched junction bases numbered 6, after V lost 6 bases and J lost 2 bases. The CDR3 length is 14 residues. CDR3 sequence reads: CASSPGTANYGYTF. In nucleotides, the CDR3 is TGTGCCAGCTCTCCCGGGACAGCCAACTATGGCTACACCTTC.

This clone was observed once. The chain employs TRBV5-1 and TRBJ2-3, with D hard to call. The V gene lost 0 bases and the J gene lost 6 bases, with 11 bases spanning the gap. Germline V gene lookup returns CDR1 SGHRS and CDR2 YFSETQ. The CDR3 has 14 residues. This CDR3 is CASSLVLLPDTQYF. The CDR3 coding sequence is TGCGCCAGCAGCTTGGTCCTCCTGCCCGATACGCAGTATTTT.

Of note for this clone: This sample includes further DNA sequences coding for the same CDR3. The chain has TRBV25-1 and TRBJ1-2, with D unclear. This CDR3 contains 12 residues. The germline V gene encodes CDR1 MGHDK and CDR2 SYGVNS. V shed 1 base and J shed 2 bases, with 2 bases lying between them. The DNA for the CDR3 is TGTGCCAGCAGTGAATCGAACTATGGCTACACCTTC. It is translated as CASSESNYGYTF.

The chain employs TRBV9 and TRBJ1-3; D may be TRBD1 (5 bases). The CDR3 length is 16 residues. The V gene lost 3 bases and the J gene lost 1 base, with 14 bases spanning the gap. Germline-derived CDR1 and CDR2 are SGDLS and YYNGEE. The DNA for the CDR3 is TGTGCCAGCAGCGCCCAGCCCAGGGTATCTGGAAACACCATATATTTT. Residues: CASSAQPRVSGNTIYF.

The genes are TRBV28 and TRBJ2-3, with TRBD1 identical over 7 bases. This CDR3 is 14 amino acids long. V was pared by 3 bases and J by 7 bases, with 7 bases of the junction left unmatched. CDR1 and CDR2 from the germline V gene are MDHEN and SYDVKM. CDR3 bases: TGTGCCAGCAGTTTCAGGGGGTATGGGCATACGCAGTATTTT. It yields the protein CASSFRGYGHTQYF.

The chain is built from TRBV5-1 and TRBJ2-7, with D perhaps matching TRBD2 (8 bases). V dropped 4 bases and J dropped 5 bases, with 19 bases sitting between them. Germline-derived CDR1 and CDR2 are SGHRS and YFSETQ. CDR3 length: 15 residues. The CDR3 nucleotides are TGCGCCAGCAGCCCCATAGCGGGACAGATTGACGAGCAGTACTTC. Protein: CASSPIAGQIDEQYF.

The chain recombines TRBV5-4 with TRBJ2-4; 7 nucleotides align to TRBD1. This CDR3 is built from 17 residues. CDR1 SGHNT and CDR2 YYREEE come from the germline V gene (reference sequence). V was clipped by 2 bases and J by 0 bases; unmatched bases: 8. CDR3 coding DNA: TGTGCCAGCAGCTTTTCGGGACAGCGATCAGCCAAAAACATTCAGTACTTC. As protein: CASSFSGQRSAKNIQYF.

The chain couples TRBV5-6 to TRBJ1-4, with no clear D. CDR3 length: 15 residues. Germline lookup yields CDR1 SGHDT and CDR2 YYEEEE. V was cut by 0 bases and J by 0 bases, with 6 bases left in between. The CDR3 DNA follows: TGTGCCAGCAGCTTGGACAGAGCAACTAATGAAAAACTGTTTTTT. It yields the protein CASSLDRATNEKLFF.

This clone was found once. V and J are TRBV5-1 and TRBJ2-2; TRBD2 is a possible D gene (6 bases). The V and J ends lost 4 bases and 1 base respectively, with 11 bases between them. This CDR3 is 15 amino acids long. CDR1 SGHRS and CDR2 YFSETQ come from the germline V gene. This chain's CDR3 is CASSLGGLNTGELFF. In DNA form, the CDR3 reads TGCGCCAGCAGCCTGGGAGGTTTGAACACCGGGGAGCTGTTTTTT.

The CDR3 DNA sequence: TGTGCCAGCAGCTTAGCACAGGGGGCTGAAAAACTGTTTTTT. This gives the protein CASSLAQGAEKLFF. This chain links TRBV7-6 with TRBJ1-4; TRBD1 aligns across 9 bases. There are 14 residues in the CDR3. Germline V lookup: CDR1 SGHVS, CDR2 FNYEAQ. V was pared by 0 bases and J by 7 bases, with 0 bases of the junction left unmatched.